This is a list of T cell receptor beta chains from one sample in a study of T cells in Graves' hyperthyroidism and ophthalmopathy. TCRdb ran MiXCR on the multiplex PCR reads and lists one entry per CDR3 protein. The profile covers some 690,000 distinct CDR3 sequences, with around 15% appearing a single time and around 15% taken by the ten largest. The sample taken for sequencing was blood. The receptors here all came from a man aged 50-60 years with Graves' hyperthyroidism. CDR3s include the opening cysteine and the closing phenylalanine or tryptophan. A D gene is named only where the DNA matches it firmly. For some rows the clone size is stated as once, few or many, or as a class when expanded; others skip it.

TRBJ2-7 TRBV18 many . CASSPNGQGNEQYF TGTGCCAGCTCACCAAATGGGCAGGGTAACGAGCAGTACTTC
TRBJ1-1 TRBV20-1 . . CSACDNPNTEAFF TGCAGTGCTTGTGACAACCCGAACACTGAAGCTTTCTTT
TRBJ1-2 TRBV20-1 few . CSAPLTRTGNYGYTF TGCAGTGCTCCCCTCACTCGGACGGGGAACTATGGCTACACCTTC
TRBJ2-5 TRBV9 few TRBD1 CASSVEDRGRETQYF TGTGCCAGCAGCGTAGAGGACAGGGGGAGAGAGACCCAGTACTTC
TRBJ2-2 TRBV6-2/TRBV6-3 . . CASSYTLTATGELFF TGTGCCAGCAGTTACACCTTGACAGCCACCGGGGAGCTGTTTTTT
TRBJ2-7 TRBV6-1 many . CASSSPGRTSYEQYF TGTGCCAGCAGTTCCCCGGGACGTACCTCCTACGAGCAGTACTTC
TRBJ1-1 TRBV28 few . CASSLLQGEANTEAFF TGTGCCAGCAGTTTGCTACAGGGAGAGGCGAACACTGAAGCTTTCTTT
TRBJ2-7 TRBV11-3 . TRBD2 CASSFRLAGTHEQYF TGTGCCAGCAGCTTTCGTCTAGCGGGAACCCACGAGCAGTACTTC
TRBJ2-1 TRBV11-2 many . CASADTSLATHNEQFF TGTGCCAGCGCGGATACATCCCTGGCGACACACAATGAGCAGTTCTTC
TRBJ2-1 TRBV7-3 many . CASSFGGTYNEQFF TGTGCCAGCAGCTTTGGGGGAACCTACAATGAGCAGTTCTTC
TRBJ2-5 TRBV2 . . CASSEVTQETQYF TGTGCCAGCAGTGAGGTAACCCAAGAGACCCAGTACTTC
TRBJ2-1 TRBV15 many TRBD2 CATSPSGLGNEQFF TGTGCCACCAGCCCTAGCGGGTTAGGCAATGAGCAGTTCTTC
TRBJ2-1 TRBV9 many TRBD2 CASSPWEGTTNEQFF TGTGCCAGCAGCCCGTGGGAGGGCACCACGAATGAGCAGTTCTTC
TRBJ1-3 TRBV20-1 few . CSARDRRSGNTIYF TGCAGTGCTAGAGACAGGCGCTCTGGAAACACCATATATTTT
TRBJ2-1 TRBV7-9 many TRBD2 CASTRDGLAGAIYNEQFF TGTGCCAGCACTCGCGACGGACTAGCGGGAGCCATCTACAATGAGCAGTTCTTC
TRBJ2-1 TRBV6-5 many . CASSYSFTGNVNEQFF TGTGCCAGCAGTTACTCTTTTACAGGGAATGTCAATGAGCAGTTCTTC
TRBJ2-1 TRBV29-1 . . CSVSLSSYNEQFF TGCAGCGTGAGCCTCAGCTCCTACAATGAGCAGTTCTTC
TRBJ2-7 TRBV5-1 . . CASSLSEGRAYEQYF TGCGCCAGCAGCTTGAGTGAGGGGCGGGCCTACGAGCAGTACTTC
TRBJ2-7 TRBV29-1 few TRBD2 CSVMTSGTYEQYF TGCAGCGTGATGACTAGCGGGACCTACGAGCAGTACTTC
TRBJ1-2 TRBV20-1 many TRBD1 CSARDTTGGSYGYTF TGCAGTGCTAGAGACACGACAGGGGGGTCCTATGGCTACACCTTC
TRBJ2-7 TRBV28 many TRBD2 CASSLGSGRIGIEQYF TGTGCCAGCAGTTTAGGTAGCGGGAGAATAGGGATCGAGCAGTACTTC
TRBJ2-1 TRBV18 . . CASSPDRHNEQFF TGTGCCAGCTCACCCGACAGACACAATGAGCAGTTCTTC